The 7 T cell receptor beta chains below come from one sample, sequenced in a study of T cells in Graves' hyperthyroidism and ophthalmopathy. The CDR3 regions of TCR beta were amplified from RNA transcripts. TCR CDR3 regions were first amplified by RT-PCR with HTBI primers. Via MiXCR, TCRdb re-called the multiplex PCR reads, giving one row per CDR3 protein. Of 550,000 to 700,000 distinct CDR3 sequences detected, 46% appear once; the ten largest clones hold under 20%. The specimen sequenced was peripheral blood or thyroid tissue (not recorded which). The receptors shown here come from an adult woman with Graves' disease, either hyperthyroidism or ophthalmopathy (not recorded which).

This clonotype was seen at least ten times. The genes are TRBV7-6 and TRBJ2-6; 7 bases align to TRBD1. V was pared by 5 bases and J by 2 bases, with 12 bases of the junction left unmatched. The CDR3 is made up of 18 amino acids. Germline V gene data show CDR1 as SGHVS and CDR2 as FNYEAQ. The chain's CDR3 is CASSHPSGGSPGANVLTF. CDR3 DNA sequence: TGTGCCAGCAGCCATCCTTCAGGGGGTTCCCCTGGGGCCAACGTCCTGACTTTC.

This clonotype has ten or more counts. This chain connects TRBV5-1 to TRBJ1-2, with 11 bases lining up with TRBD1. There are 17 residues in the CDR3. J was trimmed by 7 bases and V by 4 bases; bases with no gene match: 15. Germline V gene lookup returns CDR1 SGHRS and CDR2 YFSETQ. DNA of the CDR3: TGCGCCAGCAGCGTCGGGACAGGGGGATCGTCTTATGGTGGCTACACCTTC. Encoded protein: CASSVGTGGSSYGGYTF.

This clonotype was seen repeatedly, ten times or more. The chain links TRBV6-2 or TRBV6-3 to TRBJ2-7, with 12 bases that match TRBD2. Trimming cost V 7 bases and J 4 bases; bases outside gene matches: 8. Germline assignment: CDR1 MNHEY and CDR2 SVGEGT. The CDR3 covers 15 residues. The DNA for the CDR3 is TGTGCCAGCAATCCTGCGGGACTAGCGGGTTACGAGCAGTACTTC. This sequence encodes CASNPAGLAGYEQYF.

The CDR3 reads CASAGREEGKLFF. CDR3 DNA: TGTGCCAGCGCGGGACGGGAGGAGGGAAAACTGTTTTTT. J is TRBJ1-4 and V is TRBV7-9; possibly TRBD1 for D (5 bases). V gave up 8 bases and J gave up 10 bases, with 17 bases separating them. The CDR3 is 13 amino acids. Germline CDR1 SEHNR, CDR2 FQNEAQ (reference sequence).

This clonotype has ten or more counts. CDR3 loop: CASGHKGTQYF. DNA for the CDR3: TGCGCCAGCGGACACAAAGGGACCCAGTACTTC. The V call is TRBV5-1, the J call TRBJ2-5, with D perhaps matching TRBD1 (5 bases). Looked up from germline, CDR1 is SGHRS and CDR2 is YFSETQ. The CDR3 loop spans 11 amino acids. V was clipped by 7 bases and J by 7 bases, with 11 bases between them.

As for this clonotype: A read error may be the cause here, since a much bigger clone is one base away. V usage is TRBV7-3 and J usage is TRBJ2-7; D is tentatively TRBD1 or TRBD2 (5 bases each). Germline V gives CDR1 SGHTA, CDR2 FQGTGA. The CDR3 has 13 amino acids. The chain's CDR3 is CASSLGERDEQCF. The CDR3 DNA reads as TGTGCCAGCAGCTTAGGGGAAAGGGACGAGCAGTGCTTC.

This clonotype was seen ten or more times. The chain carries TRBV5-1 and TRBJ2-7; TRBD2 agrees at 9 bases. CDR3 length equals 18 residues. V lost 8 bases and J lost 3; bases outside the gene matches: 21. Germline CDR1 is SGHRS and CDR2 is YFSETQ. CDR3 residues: CASRKERGVAGEHYEQYF. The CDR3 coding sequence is TGCGCCAGTAGGAAGGAGCGAGGTGTAGCGGGAGAGCACTACGAGCAGTACTTC.